This T cell receptor beta chain was sequenced during a study of Ad26.COV2.S vaccination and SARS-CoV-2 variants. Study context: The donor was enrolled in the Ad26.COV2.S arm of the COV1001 trial. General study results and limits: Placebo recipients had lower spike-specific TCR breadth than vaccine recipients. Vaccinees reportedly had broad spike-specific CD8+ and CD4+ T cell responses. Measurement of non-spike TCR breadth gave similar results in vaccine and placebo recipients.

Treatment specified: about 20 received Ad26.COV2.S at low or high dose, single or two shots; 5 received placebo; per-sample allocation not given. Samples came from day 63 after the first vaccine or placebo injection. The V end lost 4 bases, the J end lost 0 bases, and 11 bases lay between the germline ends. Germline V gene lookup returns CDR1 SGDLS and CDR2 YYNGEE. The CDR3 length is 16 residues. The method was immunoSEQ multiplex PCR; TCRdb's version includes in-frame clones alone and lacks a portion of them. The table has a few hundred thousand clones, approximately 92% seen once. Note on this clone: Its antigen is not identified.

This TCR derives from a person between 18 and 59 years old who received the Ad26.COV2.S COVID-19 vaccine or a placebo. The source material was peripheral blood, sampled in a trial of Ad26.COV2.S vaccine versus placebo. The V call is TRBV9, the J call TRBJ1-6; D is uncertain. CDR3 in DNA: TGTGCCAGCAGCCTCGGGCCGAGCTCCTATAATTCACCCCTCCACTTT. Translated, it gives CASSLGPSSYNSPLHF. The full variable domain, with the rest looked up from reference TRBV9 and TRBJ1-6, is DSGVTQTPKHLITATGQRVTLRCSPRSGDLSVYWYQQSLDQGLQFLIQYYNGEERAKGNILERFSAQQFPDLHSELNLSSLELGDSALYFCASSLGPSSYNSPLHFGNGTRLTVT.